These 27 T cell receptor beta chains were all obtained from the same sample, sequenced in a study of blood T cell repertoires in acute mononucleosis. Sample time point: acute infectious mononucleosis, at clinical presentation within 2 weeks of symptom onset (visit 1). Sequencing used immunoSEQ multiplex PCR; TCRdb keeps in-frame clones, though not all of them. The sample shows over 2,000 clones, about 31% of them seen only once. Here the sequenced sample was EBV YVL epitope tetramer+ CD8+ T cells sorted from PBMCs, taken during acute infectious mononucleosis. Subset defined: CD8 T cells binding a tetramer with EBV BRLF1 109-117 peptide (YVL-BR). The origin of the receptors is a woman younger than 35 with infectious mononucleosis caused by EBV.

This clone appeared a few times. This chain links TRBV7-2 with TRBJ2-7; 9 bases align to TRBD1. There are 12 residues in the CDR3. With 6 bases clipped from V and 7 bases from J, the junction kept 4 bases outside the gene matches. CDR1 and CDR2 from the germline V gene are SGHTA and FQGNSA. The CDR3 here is CASRAGTGEQYF. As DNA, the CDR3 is TGTGCCAGCAGGGCCGGGACAGGGGAGCAGTACTTC.

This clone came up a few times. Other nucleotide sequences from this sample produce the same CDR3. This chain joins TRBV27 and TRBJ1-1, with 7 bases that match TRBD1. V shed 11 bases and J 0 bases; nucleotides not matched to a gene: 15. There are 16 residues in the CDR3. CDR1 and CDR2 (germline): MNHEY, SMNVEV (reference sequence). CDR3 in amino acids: CACCFLGQTMNTEAFF. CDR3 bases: TGTGCCTGCTGTTTTCTGGGACAGACTATGAACACTGAAGCTTTCTTT.

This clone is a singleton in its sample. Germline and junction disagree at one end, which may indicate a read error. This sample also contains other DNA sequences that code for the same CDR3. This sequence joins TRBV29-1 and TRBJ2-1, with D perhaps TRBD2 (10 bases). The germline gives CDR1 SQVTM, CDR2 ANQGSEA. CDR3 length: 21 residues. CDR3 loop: CSVGGTGSGTSGAYSYNELFF. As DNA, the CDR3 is TGCAGCGTTGGAGGGACAGGGTCCGGTACTAGCGGGGCATACTCCTACAATGAGCTGTTCTTC.

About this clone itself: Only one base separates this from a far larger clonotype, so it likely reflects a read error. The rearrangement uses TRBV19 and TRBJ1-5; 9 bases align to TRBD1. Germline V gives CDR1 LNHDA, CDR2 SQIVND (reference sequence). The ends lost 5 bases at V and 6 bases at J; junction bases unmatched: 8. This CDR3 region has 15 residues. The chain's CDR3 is CASSPLTGGGQPQHF. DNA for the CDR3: TGTGCCAGTAGTCCCCTCACAGGGGGCGGTCAGCCCCAGCATTTT.

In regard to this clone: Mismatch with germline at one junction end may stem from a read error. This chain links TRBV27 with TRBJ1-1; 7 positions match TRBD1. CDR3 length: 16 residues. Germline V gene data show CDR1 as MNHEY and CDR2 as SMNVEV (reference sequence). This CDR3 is CAGSFLGQTLNTEAFF. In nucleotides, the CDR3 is TGTGCCGGCAGTTTTCTGGGACAGACATTGAACACTGAAGCTTTCTTT.

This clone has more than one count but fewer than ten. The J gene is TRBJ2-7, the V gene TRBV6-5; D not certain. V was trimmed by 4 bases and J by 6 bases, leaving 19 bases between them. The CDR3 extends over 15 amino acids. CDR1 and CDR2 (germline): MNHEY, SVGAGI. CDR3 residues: CASSSLHGSASEQYF. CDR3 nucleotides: TGTGCCAGCAGTTCTCTCCATGGAAGCGCCTCCGAGCAGTACTTC.

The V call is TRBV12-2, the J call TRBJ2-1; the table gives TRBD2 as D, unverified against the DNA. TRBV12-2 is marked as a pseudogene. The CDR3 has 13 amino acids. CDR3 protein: CASSPLGLNEQFF. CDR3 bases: TGTGCCAGCAGCCCCCTAGGACTTAATGAGCAGTTCTTC.

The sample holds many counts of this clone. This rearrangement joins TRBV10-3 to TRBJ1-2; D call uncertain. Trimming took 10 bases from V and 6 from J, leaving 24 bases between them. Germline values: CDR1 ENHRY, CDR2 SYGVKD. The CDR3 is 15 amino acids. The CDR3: CASRPAMGGGNGYTF. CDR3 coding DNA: TGTGCCAGCAGGCCGGCTATGGGAGGAGGGAATGGCTACACCTTC.

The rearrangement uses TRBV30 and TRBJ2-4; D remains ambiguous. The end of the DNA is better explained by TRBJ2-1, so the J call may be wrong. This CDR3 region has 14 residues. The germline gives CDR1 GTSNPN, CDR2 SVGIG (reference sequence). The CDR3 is CAWSSSPLYNEQFF. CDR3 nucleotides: TGTGCCTGGAGCTCCTCCCCCCTCTACAATGAGCAGTTCTTC.

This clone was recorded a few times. The CDR3 spells CASRWTDSYEQYF. CDR3 nucleotides: TGTGCCAGCAGGTGGACGGACTCCTACGAGCAGTACTTC. The chain carries TRBV6-9 and TRBJ2-7; D is uncertain. V lost 6 bases to trimming and J lost 0 bases, with 9 bases between them. The CDR3 has 13 amino acids. The germline V gene encodes CDR1 MNHGY and CDR2 SVAAGI.

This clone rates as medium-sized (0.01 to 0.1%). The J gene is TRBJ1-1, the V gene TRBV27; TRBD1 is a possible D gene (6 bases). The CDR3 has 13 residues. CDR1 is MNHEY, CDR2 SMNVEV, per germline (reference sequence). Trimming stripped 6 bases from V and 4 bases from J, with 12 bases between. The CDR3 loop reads CASRQQGSTEAFF. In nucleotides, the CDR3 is TGTGCCAGCAGGCAACAGGGATCCACTGAAGCTTTCTTT.

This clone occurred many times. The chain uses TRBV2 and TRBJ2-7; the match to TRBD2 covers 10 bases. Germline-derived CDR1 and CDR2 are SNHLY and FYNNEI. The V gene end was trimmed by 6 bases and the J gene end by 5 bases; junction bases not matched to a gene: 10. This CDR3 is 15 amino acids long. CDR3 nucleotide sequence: TGTGCCAGCAGCTTAGTCCTAGCGGGAGTTCACGAGCAGTACTTC. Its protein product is CASSLVLAGVHEQYF.

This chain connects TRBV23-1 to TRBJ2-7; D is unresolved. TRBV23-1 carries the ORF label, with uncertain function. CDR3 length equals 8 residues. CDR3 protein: CQQLTPYF. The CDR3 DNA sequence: TGCCAGCAGCTAACCCCGTACTTC.

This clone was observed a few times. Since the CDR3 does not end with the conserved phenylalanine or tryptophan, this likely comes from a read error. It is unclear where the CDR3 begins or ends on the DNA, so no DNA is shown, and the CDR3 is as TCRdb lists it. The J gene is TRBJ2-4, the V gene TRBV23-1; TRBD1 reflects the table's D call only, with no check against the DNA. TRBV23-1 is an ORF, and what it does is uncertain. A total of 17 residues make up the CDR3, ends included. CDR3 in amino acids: CASSQSKVGGAVKHSVL.

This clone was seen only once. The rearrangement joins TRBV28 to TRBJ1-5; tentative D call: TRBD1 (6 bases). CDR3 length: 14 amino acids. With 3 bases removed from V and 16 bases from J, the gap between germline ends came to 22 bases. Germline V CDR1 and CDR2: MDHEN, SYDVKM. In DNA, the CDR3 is TGTGCCAGCAGTTTCCTTCTGGGGGGGGCTCAGCCCCATTTT. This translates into CASSFLLGGAQPHF.

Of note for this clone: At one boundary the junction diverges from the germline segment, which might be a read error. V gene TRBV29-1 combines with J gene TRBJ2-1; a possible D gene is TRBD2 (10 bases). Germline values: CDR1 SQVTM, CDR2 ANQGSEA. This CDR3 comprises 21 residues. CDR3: CCVGGTGSGTSVAYSYNEQFF. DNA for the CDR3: TGCTGCGTAGGAGGGACAGGGTCCGGGACTAGCGTGGCATACTCCTACAATGAGCAGTTCTTC.

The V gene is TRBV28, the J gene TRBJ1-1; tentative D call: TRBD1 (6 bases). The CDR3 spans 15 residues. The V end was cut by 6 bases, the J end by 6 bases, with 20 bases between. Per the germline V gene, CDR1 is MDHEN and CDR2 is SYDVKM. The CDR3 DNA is TGTGCCAGCAGACCAACCCACGGGGGGGGCGCTGAAGCTTTCTTT. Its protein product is CASRPTHGGGAEAFF. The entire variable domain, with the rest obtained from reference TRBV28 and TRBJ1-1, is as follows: DVKVTQSSRYLVKRTGEKVFLECVQDMDHENMFWYRQDPGLGLRLIYFSYDVKMKEKGDIPEGYSVSREKKERFSLILESASTNQTSMYLCASRPTHGGGAEAFFGQGTRLTVV.

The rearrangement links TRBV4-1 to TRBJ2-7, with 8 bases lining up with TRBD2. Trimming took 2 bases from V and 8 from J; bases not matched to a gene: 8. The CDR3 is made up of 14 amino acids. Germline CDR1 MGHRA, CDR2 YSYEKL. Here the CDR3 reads CASSQPLAGSQQYF. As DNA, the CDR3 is TGCGCCAGCAGCCAACCCTTAGCGGGATCCCAGCAGTACTTC.

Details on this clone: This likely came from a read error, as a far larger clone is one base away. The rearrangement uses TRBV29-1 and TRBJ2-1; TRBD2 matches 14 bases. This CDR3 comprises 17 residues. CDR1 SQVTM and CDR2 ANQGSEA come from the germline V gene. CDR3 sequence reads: CRVGGTSGSMSYNEQFF. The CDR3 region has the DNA TGCAGGGTGGGTGGGACTAGCGGGAGTATGTCCTACAATGAGCAGTTCTTC.

The CDR3 coding sequence is TGTGCCAGCAGCCCCGACCCCACGGGGTACAATGAGCAGTTCTTC. Protein product: CASSPDPTGYNEQFF. The rearrangement joins TRBV5-2 to TRBJ2-1; the table's D call of TRBD2 was not tested on the DNA. TRBV5-2 is marked as a pseudogene. The CDR3 length is 15 residues.

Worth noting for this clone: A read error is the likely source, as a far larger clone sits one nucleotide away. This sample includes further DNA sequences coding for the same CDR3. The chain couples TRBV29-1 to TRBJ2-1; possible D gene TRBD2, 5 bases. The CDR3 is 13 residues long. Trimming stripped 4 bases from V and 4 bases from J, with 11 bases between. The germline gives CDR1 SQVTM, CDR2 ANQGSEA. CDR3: CSVVVAPYNEQFF. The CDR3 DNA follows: TGCAGCGTTGTTGTAGCGCCGTACAATGAGCAGTTCTTC.

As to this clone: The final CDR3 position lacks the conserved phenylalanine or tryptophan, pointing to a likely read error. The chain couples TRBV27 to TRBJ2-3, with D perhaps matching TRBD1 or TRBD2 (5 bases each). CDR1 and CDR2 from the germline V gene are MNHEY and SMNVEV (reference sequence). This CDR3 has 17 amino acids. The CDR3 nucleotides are TGTACCAGCAGTTCTTCAATGACAGCTAGCTTCACAGGTACGCAGTATCTT. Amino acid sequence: CTSSSSMTASFTGTQYL.

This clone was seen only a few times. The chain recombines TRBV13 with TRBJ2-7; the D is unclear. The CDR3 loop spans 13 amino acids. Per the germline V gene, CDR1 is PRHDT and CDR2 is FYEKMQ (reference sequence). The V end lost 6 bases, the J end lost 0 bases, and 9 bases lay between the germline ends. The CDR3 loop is CASRWTDSYEQYF. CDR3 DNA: TGTGCCAGCAGGTGGACGGACTCCTACGAGCAGTACTTC.

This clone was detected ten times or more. CDR3 nucleotides: TGTGCCAGCACCCAGCAGGGGGAGGAGACCCAGTACTTC. Encoded protein: CASTQQGEETQYF. J is TRBJ2-5 and V is TRBV6-5; 7 nucleotides match TRBD1. The CDR3 loop spans 13 amino acids. Germline CDR1 MNHEY, CDR2 SVGAGI. V dropped 7 bases and J dropped 5; count of bases not matched to a gene: 7.

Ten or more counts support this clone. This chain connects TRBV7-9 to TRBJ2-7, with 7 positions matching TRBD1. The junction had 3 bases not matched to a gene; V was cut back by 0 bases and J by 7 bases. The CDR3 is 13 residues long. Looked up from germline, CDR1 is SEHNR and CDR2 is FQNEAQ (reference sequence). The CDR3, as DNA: TGTGCCAGCAGCTTAGCGCCGACAGGGGAGCAGTACTTC. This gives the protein CASSLAPTGEQYF.

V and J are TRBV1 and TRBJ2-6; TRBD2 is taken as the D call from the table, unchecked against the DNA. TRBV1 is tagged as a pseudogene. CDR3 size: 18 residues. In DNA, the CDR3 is TGCACCAGCAGTGTTTCGGGTTGTGCACAAAGTCGGGCCAACGTCCTGACTTTC. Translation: CTSSVSGCAQSRANVLTF.

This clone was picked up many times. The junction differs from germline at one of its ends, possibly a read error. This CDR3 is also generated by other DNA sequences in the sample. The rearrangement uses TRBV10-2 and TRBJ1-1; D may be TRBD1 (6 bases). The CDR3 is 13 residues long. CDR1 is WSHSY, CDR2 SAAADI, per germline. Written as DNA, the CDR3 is TGTGCCAGCAGGCAACAGGGATCCACTGAAGCTTTCTTT. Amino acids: CASRQQGSTEAFF.